This entry features one TCR beta chain sequence. Its antigen is unknown. This entry is derived from a study of STAT5B mutations in CD4+ large granular lymphocyte leukemia. Study as a whole: The CDR3 'QG' motif was associated with a particular HLA allele among healthy donors. Overall study results and limits: Approximately 25% of private leukemic clonotypes occurred rarely in other patients' non-leukemic repertoires. TRBV06-family usage was enriched in top patient clones (8/27) versus controls (2/35).

The germline V gene has CDR1 DFQATT and CDR2 SNEGSKA (reference sequence). The CDR3 consists of 10 residues. Trimming shortened V by 8 bases and J by 4 bases, and 7 bases separated the two germline ends. Original handling: Lowest detectable productive clonotype frequency was 2.59 x 10-5. Libraries were prepared by immunoSEQ multiplex PCR; TCRdb keeps only in-frame clonotypes and omits some of them. V and J calls and clone size are those listed in that table; D and trimming were worked out from the DNA. The sample lists just over 40,000 clones, 81% occurring once. Specimen: CD4+ T cells from blood buffy coats. The chain has TRBV20-1 and TRBJ2-3; D call uncertain. This TCR was recovered from a human donor in good health. This CDR3 is CSPSADTQYF. The CDR3 DNA is TGCAGTCCCTCCGCAGATACGCAGTATTTT.